The 26 T cell receptor beta chains below were found in one sample sequenced in a study of shared clonotypes between healthy human individuals. Positive CCR7 selection of CD45RO-negative cells yielded the naive CD8 cells, and terminally differentiated effector memory CD45RA+ cells were excluded. Assay: immunoSEQ multiplex PCR; the TCRdb copy retains only in-frame clones and omits some. Here the sample spans roughly 2 million clones, approximately 94% being singletons. Source material: naive CD8+ T cells sorted from blood. The receptors come from a man younger than 35 in good health.

The chain recombines TRBV4-3 with TRBJ2-3; tentatively, D is TRBD1 (5 bases). Trimming cost V 3 bases and J 4 bases, with 11 bases left between them. The germline V gene encodes CDR1 LGHNA and CDR2 YSLEER. This CDR3 is built from 14 residues. The CDR3 spells CASSQAPGSDTQYF. Here the CDR3 DNA reads TGCGCCAGCAGCCAGGCCCCAGGGTCAGATACGCAGTATTTT.

The gene calls are TRBV5-6 and TRBJ2-5, with 8 bases aligning to TRBD1. The V gene end was trimmed by 3 bases and the J gene end by 5 bases; junction bases not matched to a gene: 6. The CDR3 spans 14 residues. CDR1 and CDR2 (germline): SGHDT, YYEEEE. The CDR3, as DNA: TGTGCCAGCAGCTCTGGGACAGGTGATGAGACCCAGTACTTC. Translating gives CASSSGTGDETQYF.

Concerning this clone: The same CDR3 arises from other DNA sequences in this sample as well. V is TRBV6-6 and J is TRBJ1-4; D ambiguous. This CDR3 has 11 amino acids. Germline V CDR1 and CDR2: MNHNY, SVGAGI (reference sequence). Trimming cost V 2 bases and J 8 bases, with 3 bases left between them. The DNA for the CDR3 is TGTGCCAGCAGTTACGGCGAAAAACTGTTTTTT. Translating it yields CASSYGEKLFF.

The chain combines TRBV6-5 with TRBJ1-2; 7 positions match TRBD1. The V segment lost 6 bases and the J segment 4 bases; nucleotides outside the gene matches: 5. Germline assignment: CDR1 MNHEY and CDR2 SVGAGI. This CDR3 has 13 amino acids. The CDR3 DNA reads as TGTGCCAGCAGGACAGGGAGCGGCTATGGCTACACCTTC. Translation gives CASRTGSGYGYTF.

The chain carries TRBV27 and TRBJ2-7; unclear D gene. Trimming left V 0 bases short and J 3 bases short, with 15 bases between. The CDR3 covers 16 residues. Germline V gene lookup returns CDR1 MNHEY and CDR2 SMNVEV (reference sequence). CDR3 amino acids: CASSLSPGSQVYEQYF. CDR3 coding DNA: TGTGCCAGCAGTTTATCCCCTGGCTCTCAAGTCTACGAGCAGTACTTC.

V is TRBV4-2 and J is TRBJ2-7; D uncertain. This CDR3 region has 13 residues. Per the germline V gene, CDR1 is LGHNA and CDR2 is YNFKEQ. With 0 bases removed from V and 6 bases from J, the gap between germline ends came to 9 bases. The DNA of the CDR3 is TGTGCCAGCAGCCAAGATTTGGGTAGCGAGCAGTACTTC. This sequence encodes CASSQDLGSEQYF.

The chain links TRBV5-6 to TRBJ2-1; maybe TRBD2 (6 bases). Trimming took 3 bases from V and 7 from J, leaving 17 bases between them. Germline-derived CDR1 and CDR2 are SGHDT and YYEEEE. The CDR3 consists of 15 residues. This chain's CDR3 is CASSWWGDPRNEQFF. Written as DNA, the CDR3 is TGTGCCAGCAGCTGGTGGGGGGACCCTCGGAATGAGCAGTTCTTC.

The chain carries TRBV10-1 and TRBJ2-2; D gene unclear. Per germline, CDR1 WNHNN and CDR2 SYGVQD (reference sequence). Trimming took off 3 bases at V and 3 bases at J, with 8 bases between the two ends. CDR3 length equals 14 residues. CDR3: CASSDKWDTGELFF. The DNA for the CDR3 is TGCGCCAGCAGTGACAAATGGGACACCGGGGAGCTGTTTTTT.

The J gene is TRBJ2-7, the V gene TRBV7-2, with TRBD2 identical over 9 bases. The germline gives CDR1 SGHTA, CDR2 FQGNSA. Trimming cost V 1 base and J 4 bases; bases outside gene matches: 5. The CDR3 has 15 amino acids. CDR3 amino acids: CASSLVGSGSYEQYF. CDR3 DNA: TGTGCCAGCAGCTTAGTAGGTAGCGGGAGTTACGAGCAGTACTTC.

Only one count was recorded for this clone. The chain links TRBV28 to TRBJ1-4, with 7 bases fitting TRBD1. CDR1 and CDR2 from the germline V gene are MDHEN and SYDVKM. V shed 2 bases and J 4 bases; nucleotides not matched to a gene: 16. The CDR3 has 19 amino acids. CDR3 sequence: CASSLGWRAGGVDNEKLFF. CDR3 bases: TGTGCCAGCAGTTTAGGGTGGAGGGCAGGGGGAGTTGATAATGAAAAACTGTTTTTT.

This chain connects TRBV18 to TRBJ1-5; TRBD1 agrees at 8 bases. V was pared by 4 bases and J by 0 bases, with 8 bases of the junction left unmatched. This CDR3 is built from 17 residues. The germline V gene encodes CDR1 KGHSH and CDR2 LQKENI. The chain's CDR3 is CASSRGTGPDSNQPQHF. Here the CDR3 DNA reads TGTGCCAGCTCACGGGGGACAGGACCGGATAGCAATCAGCCCCAGCATTTT.

The chain carries TRBV30 and TRBJ2-7; 11 positions agree with TRBD1. V was pared by 1 base and J by 2 bases, with 13 bases of the junction left unmatched. Germline values: CDR1 GTSNPN, CDR2 SVGIG (reference sequence). The CDR3 loop spans 18 amino acids. In nucleotides, the CDR3 is TGTGCCTGGAGTGCTCCGGGACAGGGGGGAAGAATAGCCTACGAGCAGTACTTC. Protein product: CAWSAPGQGGRIAYEQYF.

The chain employs TRBV4-1 and TRBJ1-2; 7 positions agree with TRBD1. The CDR3 covers 14 residues. Trimming took 0 bases from V and 8 from J; bases not matched to a gene: 6. Germline V CDR1 and CDR2: MGHRA, YSYEKL. The CDR3 loop is CASSQDDRVGGYTF. For the CDR3, the DNA is TGCGCCAGCAGCCAAGACGACAGGGTAGGAGGCTACACCTTC.

V gene TRBV11-2 combines with J gene TRBJ2-7; no clear D. CDR1 and CDR2 from the germline V gene are SGHAT and FQNNGV. This CDR3 region has 16 residues. Trimming stripped 0 bases from V and 2 bases from J, with 14 bases between. The CDR3 DNA follows: TGTGCCAGCAGCTTAGACACGAGAGCAGTAACCTACGAGCAGTACTTC. It specifies CASSLDTRAVTYEQYF.

The rearrangement joins TRBV7-9 to TRBJ2-7; D remains ambiguous. V was pared by 0 bases and J by 1 base, with 7 bases between. The germline CDR1 and CDR2 sequences are SEHNR and FQNEAQ (reference sequence). The CDR3 length is 14 residues. The CDR3 is CASSLAVVSYEQYF. The CDR3 DNA sequence: TGTGCCAGCAGCTTAGCGGTTGTATCCTACGAGCAGTACTTC.

The rearrangement joins TRBV5-6 to TRBJ2-2; 7 bases agree with TRBD1. The CDR3 has 16 residues. The germline gives CDR1 SGHDT, CDR2 YYEEEE. Losses at the gene ends were 2 bases for V and 6 bases for J; bases not matched to a gene: 10. The CDR3 DNA follows: TGTGCCAGCAGCTTACGACAGGGTCTTAAGGCCGGGGAGCTGTTTTTT. This sequence encodes CASSLRQGLKAGELFF. Variable domain in full (rest from reference TRBV5-6 and TRBJ2-2): DAGVTQSPTHLIKTRGQQVTLRCSPKSGHDTVSWYQQALGQGPQFIFQYYEEEERQRGNFPDRFSGHQFPNYSSELNVNALLLGDSALYLCASSLRQGLKAGELFFGEGSRLTVL.

The CDR3 DNA follows: TGTGCCAGCAGTTTATCCCGGGGGACAGCCTACAATGAGCAGTTCTTC. Amino acid sequence: CASSLSRGTAYNEQFF. The rearrangement joins TRBV27 to TRBJ2-1; possibly TRBD1 for D (7 bases). The CDR3 spans 16 residues. The germline V and J ends were trimmed by 0 bases and 2 bases, with 11 bases remaining between them. From germline, CDR1 is MNHEY and CDR2 SMNVEV (reference sequence).

Points on this clone: Other DNA variants within this sample encode the same CDR3. The rearrangement links TRBV28 to TRBJ1-3; unclear D gene. V lost 2 bases and J 4 bases, leaving 12 bases between the germline ends. The CDR3 extends over 15 amino acids. Germline lookup yields CDR1 MDHEN and CDR2 SYDVKM. The CDR3 spells CASSLGPLGGNTIYF. DNA for the CDR3: TGTGCCAGCAGTTTAGGGCCCCTCGGGGGAAACACCATATATTTT.

The genes are TRBV9 and TRBJ1-5; 8 bases line up with TRBD1. The J segment lost 4 bases and the V segment lost 3 bases, leaving 6 bases of the junction unmatched. The CDR3 covers 15 residues. Germline V gives CDR1 SGDLS, CDR2 YYNGEE. The CDR3 sequence: CASSATGEENQPQHF. DNA for the CDR3: TGTGCCAGCAGCGCGACAGGGGAAGAGAATCAGCCCCAGCATTTT. Using reference TRBV9 and TRBJ1-5 for the parts outside the CDR3, the full variable domain is DSGVTQTPKHLITATGQRVTLRCSPRSGDLSVYWYQQSLDQGLQFLIQYYNGEERAKGNILERFSAQQFPDLHSELNLSSLELGDSALYFCASSATGEENQPQHFGDGTRLSIL.

The V and J genes are TRBV7-9 and TRBJ2-1; tentatively, D is TRBD1 (5 bases). The CDR3 length is 13 residues. Germline lookup yields CDR1 SEHNR and CDR2 FQNEAQ (reference sequence). Trimming pared 8 bases from V and 8 bases from J, leaving 16 bases between. The DNA of the CDR3 is TGTGCCAGCGAGAGGTACCTAGGGGATGAGCAGTTCTTC. This codes for CASERYLGDEQFF.

This chain uses TRBV5-1 with TRBJ2-7; D gene unclear. The ends were cut back, 5 bases at V and 3 bases at J, with 18 bases in the middle. The CDR3 contains 15 residues. CDR1 and CDR2 (germline): SGHRS, YFSETQ. CDR3 DNA: TGCGCCAGCAGGGGCAGTACTCACCCCAACTACGAGCAGTACTTC. Translated, it gives CASRGSTHPNYEQYF.

Comments on this clone: This sample also contains other DNA sequences that code for the same CDR3. This rearrangement joins TRBV28 to TRBJ1-1; no firm D call. V gave up 6 bases and J gave up 2 bases, with 4 bases separating them. Germline V lookup: CDR1 MDHEN, CDR2 SYDVKM. The CDR3 has 11 residues. Here the CDR3 DNA reads TGTGCCAGCAGCCCCAACACTGAAGCTTTCTTT. It is translated as CASSPNTEAFF.

V usage is TRBV19 and J usage is TRBJ1-2; 7 positions agree with TRBD1. Germline values: CDR1 LNHDA, CDR2 SQIVND (reference sequence). The CDR3 is made up of 15 amino acids. V dropped 5 bases and J dropped 2; count of bases not matched to a gene: 8. For the CDR3, the DNA is TGTGCCAGTAGTGAGTCCCGGGACAGCAACTATGGCTACACCTTC. Amino acid sequence: CASSESRDSNYGYTF. The full variable domain, rest sourced from reference TRBV19 and TRBJ1-2, is DGGITQSPKYLFRKEGQNVTLSCEQNLNHDAMYWYRQDPGQGLRLIYYSQIVNDFQKGDIAEGYSVSREKKESFPLTVTSAQKNPTAFYLCASSESRDSNYGYTFGSGTRLTVV.

The chain links TRBV4-3 to TRBJ1-3, with TRBD1 as a possible D gene (5 bases). The CDR3 runs to 18 residues. The germline gives CDR1 LGHNA, CDR2 YSLEER. Trimming left V 0 bases short and J 0 bases short, with 15 bases between. The chain's CDR3 is CASSQEWGGANSGNTIYF. For the CDR3, the DNA is TGCGCCAGCAGCCAAGAGTGGGGAGGGGCGAACTCTGGAAACACCATATATTTT.

This chain connects TRBV7-9 to TRBJ1-1; possible D gene TRBD1, 5 bases. V was cut by 7 bases and J by 1 base, with 16 bases left in between. The CDR3 consists of 15 residues. Germline loops: CDR1 SEHNR, CDR2 FQNEAQ (reference sequence). CDR3 bases: TGTGCCAGCACCCCGGGGGGGACGGGGAACACTGAAGCTTTCTTT. Protein product: CASTPGGTGNTEAFF.

The rearrangement joins TRBV30 to TRBJ1-1, with no clear D. Looked up from germline, CDR1 is GTSNPN and CDR2 is SVGIG (reference sequence). The ends were cut back, 2 bases at V and 4 bases at J, with 5 bases in the middle. This CDR3 spans 11 amino acids. CDR3 residues: CAWSRVTEAFF. CDR3 bases: TGTGCCTGGAGTAGGGTCACTGAAGCTTTCTTT.